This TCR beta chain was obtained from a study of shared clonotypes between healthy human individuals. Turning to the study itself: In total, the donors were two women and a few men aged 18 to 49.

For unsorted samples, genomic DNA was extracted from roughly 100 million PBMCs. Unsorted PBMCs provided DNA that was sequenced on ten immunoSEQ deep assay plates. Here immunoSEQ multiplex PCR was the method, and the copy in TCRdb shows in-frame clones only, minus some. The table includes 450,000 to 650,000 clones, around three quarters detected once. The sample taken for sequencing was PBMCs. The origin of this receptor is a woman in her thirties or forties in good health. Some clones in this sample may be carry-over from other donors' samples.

CDR3 DNA: TGTGCCAGCAGCCAAGAAACAGAAGGCAATGAGCAGTTCTTC. It yields the protein CASSQETEGNEQFF. The chain combines TRBV4-2 with TRBJ2-1; no clear D gene. This CDR3 has 14 amino acids. The V gene's germline CDR1 is LGHNA and CDR2 YNFKEQ. V shed 0 bases and J shed 6 bases, with 9 bases lying between them.